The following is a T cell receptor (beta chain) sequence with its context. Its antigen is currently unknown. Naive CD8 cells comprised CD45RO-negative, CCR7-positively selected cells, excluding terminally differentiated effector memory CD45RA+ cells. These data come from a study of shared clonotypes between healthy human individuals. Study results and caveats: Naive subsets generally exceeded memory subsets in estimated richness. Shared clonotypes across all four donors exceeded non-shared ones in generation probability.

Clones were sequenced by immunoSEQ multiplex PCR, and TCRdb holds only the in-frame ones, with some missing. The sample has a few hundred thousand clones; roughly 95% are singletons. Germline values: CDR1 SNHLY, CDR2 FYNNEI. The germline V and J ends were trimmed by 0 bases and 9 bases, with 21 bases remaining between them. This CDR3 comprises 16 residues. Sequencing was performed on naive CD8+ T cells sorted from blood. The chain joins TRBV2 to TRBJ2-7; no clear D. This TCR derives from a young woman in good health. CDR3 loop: CASSEAVKRNEWGQYF. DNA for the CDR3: TGTGCCAGCAGTGAAGCGGTAAAGCGCAATGAGTGGGGGCAGTACTTC.